A selection of T cell receptor beta chains follows, all from one sample in a study of T cells in Graves' hyperthyroidism and ophthalmopathy. TCRdb processed the multiplex PCR reads anew with MiXCR; each CDR3 protein has one entry. The data contain approximately 400,000 distinct CDR3 sequences, approximately 19% of them singletons. Input material: blood. These receptors all come from a woman between 18 and 29 years old with Graves' hyperthyroidism. Both conserved end residues are part of each CDR3. D genes are given only for firm matches. The size entry is marked missing in some rows and otherwise reads once, few, many or a size class.

>-|TRBJ1-2|TRBV4-1|-
TGCGCCAGCAGCCAAGTGGGCGGCTTGGGAGGGAGGAACTATGGCTACACCTTC
CASSQVGGLGGRNYGYTF
>many|TRBJ2-5|TRBV9|-
TGTGCCACCCAAGAGCAATTGAAGATACAAGAGACCCAGTACTTC
CATQEQLKIQETQYF
>many|TRBJ1-2|TRBV7-2|-
TGTGCCAGCAGCTTAGTTGGGGGGCTCGGCTATGGCTACACCTTC
CASSLVGGLGYGYTF
>many|TRBJ1-1|TRBV27|-
TGTGCCAGCAGTTCGGACGGGGCCCTTGTCACTGAAGCTTTCTTT
CASSSDGALVTEAFF
>many|TRBJ1-2|TRBV5-1|-
TGCGCCAGCAGCTTGGAGGGTTATGCAGCCCATGGCTACACCTTC
CASSLEGYAAHGYTF
>many|TRBJ1-1|TRBV7-3|-
TGTGCCAGCAGCCCTGGGCCGGGGACTGAAGCTTTCTTT
CASSPGPGTEAFF
>many|TRBJ1-2|TRBV5-1|-
TGCGCCAGCAGCGTGGACCCCAGGAGAGGCTACACCTTC
CASSVDPRRGYTF
>many|TRBJ1-2|TRBV30|-
TGTGCCTACTCTCGGGGGGCGGTCTATGGCTACACCTTC
CAYSRGAVYGYTF
>-|TRBJ2-7|TRBV6-5|-
TGTGCCAGCAGTTACTCGAGAGGCTCTCACTACGAGCAGTACTTC
CASSYSRGSHYEQYF
>few|TRBJ1-2|TRBV5-4|-
TGTGCCAGCAGCCCAGGGTGGAGGGGCTATGGCTACACCTTC
CASSPGWRGYGYTF
>many|TRBJ1-1|TRBV15|-
TGTGCCACCAGCTTACGCGACAGCCACACTGAAGCTTTCTTT
CATSLRDSHTEAFF
>many|TRBJ2-5|TRBV29-1|-
TGCAGCGTTGAATGGGGGGACGAAGAGACCCAGTACTTC
CSVEWGDEETQYF
>-|TRBJ1-2|TRBV12-3/TRBV12-4|-
TGTGCCAGCAGTTTTCGTGTACGGTCAAAGTCGAACTATGGCTACACCTTC
CASSFRVRSKSNYGYTF
>-|TRBJ1-2|TRBV24-1|-
TGTGCCACCAGTGATTTGCATCGAGGCGGCCCCGGTGGCTACACCTTC
CATSDLHRGGPGGYTF
>many|TRBJ1-2|TRBV12-3/TRBV12-4|-
TGTGCCAGCAGTCCGAACGAGGCACGAGCTAACTATGGCTACACCTTC
CASSPNEARANYGYTF
>many|TRBJ2-5|TRBV28|TRBD2
TGTGCCAGCAGTTTAGCTAGCGGGGGGAAAGAGACCCAGTACTTC
CASSLASGGKETQYF
>many|TRBJ1-5|TRBV12-3/TRBV12-4|-
TGTGCCAGCAGCCCAGGGTGGGGGGGGGTTCAGCCCCAGCATTTT
CASSPGWGGVQPQHF
>-|TRBJ2-7|TRBV6-1|TRBD1
TGTGCCAGCAGTCGAACAGGGGGCGCGGCCCACGAGCAGTACTTC
CASSRTGGAAHEQYF
>many|TRBJ2-6|TRBV12-3/TRBV12-4|TRBD1
TGTGCCAGCAGCTCCGGGACAGCACGGGCCAACGTCCTGACTTTC
CASSSGTARANVLTF
>-|TRBJ2-5|TRBV2|TRBD1
TGTGCCAGCAGCCCGCAGGGGGCTGAGACCCAGTACTTC
CASSPQGAETQYF
>few|TRBJ2-7|TRBV7-2|-
TGTGCCAGCAGCTCTGGGCTGCTCTCCTACGAGCAGTACTTC
CASSSGLLSYEQYF
>many|TRBJ1-3|TRBV12-3/TRBV12-4|-
TGTGCCAGCAGAATACCCTCGGGGGAGGCTCTCGGAAACACCATATATTTT
CASRIPSGEALGNTIYF
>many|TRBJ2-7|TRBV30|TRBD1
TGTGCCTGGAGTACAGGGACAGGGGCCTACGAGCAGTACTTC
CAWSTGTGAYEQYF
>many|TRBJ1-1|TRBV27|-
TGTGCCAGCAGTTTACAGCTATTCACTGAAGCTTTCTTT
CASSLQLFTEAFF
>many|TRBJ2-5|TRBV28|TRBD2
TGTGCCAGCAGCCTAGCGGGGGACATCCAAGAGACCCAGTACTTC
CASSLAGDIQETQYF
>-|TRBJ1-6|TRBV12-3/TRBV12-4|TRBD1
TGTGCCAGCAGTCCCGGGACAGGGGGCATCCATCGGGGTTCACCCCTCCACTTT
CASSPGTGGIHRGSPLHF
>many|TRBJ1-1|TRBV6-1|TRBD1
TGTGCCAGCAGGACAAGACAGGGGAACACTGAAGCTTTCTTT
CASRTRQGNTEAFF
>many|TRBJ2-5|TRBV15|-
TGTGCCACCAGCCGGGCGCAGGGGTTGCAAGAGACCCAGTACTTC
CATSRAQGLQETQYF